This record covers a single T cell receptor (beta chain). The source of the sample is a study of blood T cell repertoires in COVID-19. As for the study in general: The origin of the acute and convalescent COVID-19 samples was the United States, Italy and Spain. T cells, B-cell-depleted T cells, or PBMCs provided the cDNA or gDNA that served as material.

The CDR3 sequence is 13 residues long. V shed 5 bases and J shed 0 bases, with 5 bases lying between them. The V gene's germline CDR1 is WNHNN and CDR2 SYGVQD (reference sequence). As handled by the study authors: From reference gene primer amplification, estimates of nucleated cell counts were derived. Libraries were prepared by immunoSEQ multiplex PCR; TCRdb keeps only in-frame clonotypes and omits some of them. The V and J calls and the clone size are those of that table, but D and trimming were determined from the DNA. The data contain 55,000 to 90,000 clones, approximately 85% of them singletons.

The receptor comes from a woman aged 80 or over with active or convalescent COVID-19. V usage is TRBV10-1 and J usage is TRBJ1-5; D ambiguous. The sequenced sample was peripheral blood. The CDR3 DNA follows: TGCGCCAGCAGTCCAGATAGCAATCAGCCCCAGCATTTT. This gives the protein CASSPDSNQPQHF.